What follows describes a single TCR beta chain. This sample stems from a study of CD8+ T cells in alopecia areata. V was shortened by 1 base and J by 2 bases, with 8 bases between the two germline ends. Germline V gene sequence: CDR1 SQVTM, CDR2 ANQGSEA. The CDR3 totals 14 residues. Treatment meaning: oral pan-JAK inhibitor, 5-10 mg twice daily. As the sequencing template, cDNA was produced by extracting RNA and reverse transcribing it. Only in-frame clones appear in the TCRdb table, and some are missing; sequencing was by immunoSEQ multiplex PCR. The table includes 110,000 or so clones, approximately 55% detected once.

This sample comprised CD4+ T cells sorted from blood, obtained at week 24, from a patient treated with tofacitinib. The chain joins TRBV29-1 to TRBJ1-4; no firm D call. The clonotype comes from a human donor with alopecia areata. The CDR3 nucleotides are TGCAGCGTTGAAGGGTATTCGACTAATGAAAAACTGTTTTTT. Translation gives CSVEGYSTNEKLFF.